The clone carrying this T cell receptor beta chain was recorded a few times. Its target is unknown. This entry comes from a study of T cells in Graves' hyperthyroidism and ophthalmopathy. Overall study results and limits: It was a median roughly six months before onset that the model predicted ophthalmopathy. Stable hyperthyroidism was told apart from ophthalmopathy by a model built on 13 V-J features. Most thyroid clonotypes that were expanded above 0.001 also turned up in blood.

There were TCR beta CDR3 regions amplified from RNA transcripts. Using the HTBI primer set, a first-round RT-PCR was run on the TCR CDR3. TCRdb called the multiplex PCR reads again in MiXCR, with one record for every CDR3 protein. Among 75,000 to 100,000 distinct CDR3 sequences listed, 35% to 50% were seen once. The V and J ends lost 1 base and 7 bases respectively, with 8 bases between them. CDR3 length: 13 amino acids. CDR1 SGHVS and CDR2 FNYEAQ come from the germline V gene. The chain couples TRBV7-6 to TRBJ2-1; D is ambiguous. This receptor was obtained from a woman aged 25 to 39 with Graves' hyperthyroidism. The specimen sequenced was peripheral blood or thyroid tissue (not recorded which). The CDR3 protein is CASSLELGNEQFF. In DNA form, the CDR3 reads TGTGCCAGCAGCTTAGAACTGGGAAATGAGCAGTTCTTC. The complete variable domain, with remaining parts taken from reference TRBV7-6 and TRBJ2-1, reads GAGVSQSPRYKVTKRGQDVALRCDPISGHVSLYWYRQALGQGPEFLTYFNYEAQQDKSGLPNDRFSAERPEGSISTLTIQRTEQRDSAMYRCASSLELGNEQFFGPGTRLTVL.